The 18 T cell receptor beta chains below were found in one sample sequenced in a study of T cell responses to AZD1222 COVID-19 vaccine. Here immunoSEQ multiplex PCR was the method, and the copy in TCRdb shows in-frame clones only, minus some. The sample lists 65,000 to 90,000 clones; roughly 89% were seen once. The sample here was peripheral blood, taken 28 days after the second AZD1222 dose. The source is an adult who received the AZD1222 COVID-19 vaccine.

The rearrangement joins TRBV18 to TRBJ1-1; the match to TRBD1 covers 10 bases. The CDR3 length is 15 residues. Per germline, CDR1 KGHSH and CDR2 LQKENI. With V trimmed by 6 bases and J by 1 base, 5 bases remained unmatched. CDR3 amino acids: CASSSTGGWNTEAFF. CDR3 DNA: TGTGCCAGCTCGTCGACAGGGGGCTGGAACACTGAAGCTTTCTTT.

This chain connects TRBV19 to TRBJ1-1; the D gene is possibly TRBD1 (5 bases). The CDR3 totals 14 residues. V lost 2 bases to trimming and J lost 3 bases, with 10 bases between them. Germline assignment: CDR1 LNHDA and CDR2 SQIVND (reference sequence). The CDR3 protein is CASSITGTYTEAFF. The CDR3 DNA sequence: TGTGCCAGTAGTATAACCGGGACTTACACTGAAGCTTTCTTT.

The V and J genes are TRBV11-2 and TRBJ1-4, with unresolved D. This CDR3 contains 12 residues. CDR1 and CDR2 from the germline V gene are SGHAT and FQNNGV. V was clipped by 1 base and J by 7 bases, with 4 bases between them. CDR3 nucleotides: TGTGCCAGCAGCTTAGGACCTGAAAAACTGTTTTTT. Its protein product is CASSLGPEKLFF.

The CDR3 DNA follows: TGTGCCAGCAGCTTGACAGGGGAAGTCCTGCATGAGCAGTTCTTC. The encoded protein is CASSLTGEVLHEQFF. The chain has TRBV5-6 and TRBJ2-1; 7 nucleotides line up with TRBD1. The trim removed 1 base at V and 8 bases at J, leaving 9 bases unmatched. The CDR3 totals 15 residues. The germline CDR1 and CDR2 sequences are SGHDT and YYEEEE.

The chain employs TRBV5-1 and TRBJ2-2; TRBD2 is a possible D gene (6 bases). CDR3 length: 18 amino acids. Trimming took off 2 bases at V and 2 bases at J, with 19 bases between the two ends. From germline, CDR1 is SGHRS and CDR2 YFSETQ. The DNA for the CDR3 is TGCGCCAGCAGCTTTGGTCTTGTAAGGGGAGGAAACACCGGGGAGCTGTTTTTT. This translates into CASSFGLVRGGNTGELFF.

This chain connects TRBV11-2 to TRBJ1-1; tentative D call: TRBD1 (5 bases). The length of the CDR3 is 15 residues. Trimming left V 2 bases short and J 4 bases short, with 14 bases between. Germline V gene sequence: CDR1 SGHAT, CDR2 FQNNGV. This CDR3 reads CASSLLGASGTEAFF. CDR3 nucleotides: TGTGCCAGCAGCTTACTAGGGGCGTCGGGCACTGAAGCTTTCTTT.

The V gene is TRBV9, the J gene TRBJ1-2; 7 nucleotides agree with TRBD1. The CDR3 spans 15 residues. Germline V lookup: CDR1 SGDLS, CDR2 YYNGEE. V gave up 3 bases and J gave up 1 base; unmatched junction bases: 6. The CDR3 region is CASSAKGQLNYGYTF. In DNA, the CDR3 is TGTGCCAGCAGCGCGAAGGGACAGCTTAACTATGGCTACACCTTC. Supplemented by reference TRBV9 and TRBJ1-2, the full variable domain reads DSGVTQTPKHLITATGQRVTLRCSPRSGDLSVYWYQQSLDQGLQFLIQYYNGEERAKGNILERFSAQQFPDLHSELNLSSLELGDSALYFCASSAKGQLNYGYTFGSGTRLTVV.

Here the CDR3 reads CASSPDRASRNYEQYF. CDR3 nucleotides: TGTGCCAGCAGTCCGGACAGAGCTTCACGAAACTACGAGCAGTACTTC. This chain uses TRBV11-2 with TRBJ2-7, with D possibly TRBD1 on 6 matching bases. CDR1 is SGHAT and CDR2 is FQNNGV in the germline V gene. The CDR3 has 16 residues. V shed 6 bases and J shed 3 bases, with 21 bases lying between them. The complete variable domain, with remaining parts taken from reference TRBV11-2 and TRBJ2-7, reads EAGVAQSPRYKIIEKRQSVAFWCNPISGHATLYWYQQILGQGPKLLIQFQNNGVVDDSQLPKDRFSAERLKGVDSTLKIQPAKLEDSAVYLCASSPDRASRNYEQYFGPGTRLTVT.

V gene TRBV7-6 combines with J gene TRBJ2-7; 10 nucleotides line up with TRBD2. CDR1 and CDR2 (germline): SGHVS, FNYEAQ. Trimming at V came to 3 bases and at J to 0 bases, leaving 8 bases not matched to a gene. This CDR3 region has 17 residues. The CDR3, as DNA: TGTGCCAGCAGCTTGGCAGCGGGAGGGGGCCTCTCCTACGAGCAGTACTTC. Its translation is CASSLAAGGGLSYEQYF.

Here the CDR3 reads CASSQGAIQGNSPLHF. The CDR3 DNA is TGTGCCAGCAGCCAAGGGGCGATCCAGGGTAATTCACCCCTCCACTTT. The V call is TRBV4-2, the J call TRBJ1-6, with a tentative D call TRBD1 (5 bases). The V end lost 1 base, the J end lost 6 bases, and 13 bases lay between the germline ends. Germline V gene lookup returns CDR1 LGHNA and CDR2 YNFKEQ. The CDR3 length is 16 residues.

This clone is labeled as medium-sized (0.01 to 0.1%). This chain links TRBV10-3 with TRBJ1-6; tentative D call: TRBD1 (5 bases). With 3 bases removed from V and 7 bases from J, the gap between germline ends came to 10 bases. The germline V gene encodes CDR1 ENHRY and CDR2 SYGVKD. The CDR3 spans 14 residues. This chain's CDR3 is CAISDLGGNSPLHF. CDR3 DNA: TGTGCCATCAGTGACCTCGGGGGGAATTCACCCCTCCACTTT.

The genes are TRBV7-2 and TRBJ1-2, with D maybe TRBD1 (5 bases). The V gene's germline CDR1 is SGHTA and CDR2 FQGNSA. CDR3 length: 16 amino acids. V dropped 5 bases and J dropped 3 bases, with 19 bases sitting between them. As DNA, the CDR3 is TGTGCCAGCAGCCCATGGGGGGGACGGGTCGACTATGGCTACACCTTC. Translating it yields CASSPWGGRVDYGYTF.

The chain is built from TRBV25-1 and TRBJ1-1; D gene unclear. The CDR3 has 13 residues. The germline V and J ends were trimmed by 2 bases and 10 bases, with 14 bases remaining between them. The V gene's germline CDR1 is MGHDK and CDR2 SYGVNS. The CDR3: CASSEMIGIGAFF. CDR3 in DNA: TGTGCCAGCAGTGAAATGATCGGGATCGGAGCTTTCTTT.

The V and J genes are TRBV13 and TRBJ1-3; D gene ambiguous. Trimming shortened V by 9 bases and J by 0 bases, and 12 bases separated the two germline ends. This CDR3 contains 14 residues. From germline, CDR1 is PRHDT and CDR2 FYEKMQ (reference sequence). CDR3 nucleotide sequence: TGTGCCAGTTCGATGGAGCCCTCTGGAAACACCATATATTTT. This sequence encodes CASSMEPSGNTIYF.

This chain links TRBV2 with TRBJ2-5; D is possibly TRBD1 (5 bases). The CDR3 has 14 amino acids. Looked up from germline, CDR1 is SNHLY and CDR2 is FYNNEI. V was cut by 9 bases and J by 5 bases, with 19 bases left in between. In DNA form, the CDR3 reads TGTGCCAGTAACACTGAAGGGGCCTTGGAGACCCAGTACTTC. Its protein is CASNTEGALETQYF.

In DNA, the CDR3 is TGTGCCAGCAGCTTGGGGGGGGGAGATCAGCCCCAGCATTTT. Translation: CASSLGGGDQPQHF. The chain has TRBV5-4 and TRBJ1-5; weak D call: TRBD1 (5 bases). The CDR3 covers 14 residues. CDR1 and CDR2 from the germline V gene are SGHNT and YYREEE (reference sequence). With 0 bases removed from V and 5 bases from J, the gap between germline ends came to 9 bases. Full variable domain (outside the CDR3, taken from reference TRBV5-4 and TRBJ1-5): ETGVTQSPTHLIKTRGQQVTLRCSSQSGHNTVSWYQQALGQGPQFIFQYYREEENGRGNFPPRFSGLQFPNYSSELNVNALELDDSALYLCASSLGGGDQPQHFGDGTRLSIL.

The gene calls are TRBV7-9 and TRBJ2-1; tentatively, D is TRBD2 (6 bases). The V end was cut by 5 bases, the J end by 8 bases, with 10 bases between. Looked up from germline, CDR1 is SEHNR and CDR2 is FQNEAQ (reference sequence). The CDR3 runs 12 residues. CDR3 residues: CASSAGGDEQFF. In DNA form, the CDR3 reads TGTGCCAGCAGCGCTGGAGGGGATGAGCAGTTCTTC.

The J gene is TRBJ2-1, the V gene TRBV19; 13 bases are shared with TRBD2. In germline, CDR1 is LNHDA, CDR2 SQIVND (reference sequence). Trimming removed 1 base from V and 6 bases from J; junction bases left unmatched: 6. The CDR3 runs to 17 residues. The CDR3 DNA is TGTGCCAGTAGTATAGTGGTAGGGACTAGCGGGACCAATGAGCAGTTCTTC. It encodes CASSIVVGTSGTNEQFF.